Sequencing of this T cell receptor (beta chain) was carried out in a study of cytomegalovirus exposure and HLA in healthy donors. The PCR contained 60 Vbeta and 13 Jbeta primers. The data were produced by immunoSEQ multiplex PCR, yet TCRdb's version contains in-frame clones alone and is incomplete. The sample records about 140,000 clones, around 85% being singletons. The study's findings and limits: The availability of immune exposure information extended only to CMV serostatus. For most TCR beta V segments, an earlier analysis put the productive rate at about 87% or about 30% of the time.

With V trimmed by 7 bases and J by 1 base, 9 bases remained unmatched. Germline lookup yields CDR1 SQVTM and CDR2 ANQGSEA. There are 14 residues in the CDR3. Worth noting for this clone: As yet, its antigen is unknown.

Sequenced input: PBMCs. The origin of this receptor is a female donor in good health and CMV-seronegative. The chain recombines TRBV29-1 with TRBJ2-7; 8 nucleotides line up with TRBD1. CDR3 loop: CSARQGKGSYEQYF. Written as DNA, the CDR3 is TGCAGCGCTAGACAGGGGAAGGGATCCTACGAGCAGTACTTC.